The present T cell receptor beta chain was sequenced within a study of blood T cell repertoires in COVID-19. About the study: The analysed material was cDNA or gDNA that came from T cells, B-cell-depleted T cells, or PBMCs.

Source study methods: Reference gene primer amplification gave estimated nucleated cell counts. Some clones are missing from TCRdb's copy, which holds only in-frame ones; the method was immunoSEQ multiplex PCR. That table furnishes V, J and clone size, whereas the DNA furnished D and trimming. Among a few hundred thousand clones, 80% to 95% were seen once, and the ten largest hold less than 20%. This CDR3 has 13 amino acids. V was clipped by 3 bases and J by 10 bases, with 13 bases between them. This clone was seen just once. Cohort 3 donors counted as recovered after two negative PCRs, clearance, or resolved symptoms.

This receptor was identified in a woman aged 30 to 39 who had recovered from COVID-19. Sequenced material: PBMCs or T cells enriched from blood (not recorded which). The rearrangement joins TRBV12-3 or TRBV12-4 to TRBJ2-1, with a possible D match to TRBD2 (6 bases). CDR3 residues: CASSLEGFREQFF. CDR3 nucleotides: TGTGCCAGCAGTTTGGAGGGTTTCAGGGAGCAGTTCTTC.